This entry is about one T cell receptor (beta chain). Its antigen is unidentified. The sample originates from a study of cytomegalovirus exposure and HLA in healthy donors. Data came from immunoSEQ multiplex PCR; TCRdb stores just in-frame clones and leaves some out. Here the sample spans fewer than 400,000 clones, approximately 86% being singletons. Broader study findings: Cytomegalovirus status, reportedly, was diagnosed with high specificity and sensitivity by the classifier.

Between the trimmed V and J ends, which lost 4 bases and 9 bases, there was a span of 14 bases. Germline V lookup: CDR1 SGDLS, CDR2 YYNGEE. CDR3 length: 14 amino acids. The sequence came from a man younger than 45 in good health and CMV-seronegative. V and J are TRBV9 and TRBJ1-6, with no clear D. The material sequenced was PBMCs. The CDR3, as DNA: TGTGCCAGCAGCCCTCAGTGGGCTGGTTCACCCCTCCACTTT. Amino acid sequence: CASSPQWAGSPLHF.